Sequencing of this T cell receptor beta chain was carried out in a study of blood T cell repertoires in COVID-19. Overall study context: Specimens from acute and convalescent COVID-19 originated in the United States, Italy and Spain.

The ends lost 3 bases at V and 1 base at J; junction bases unmatched: 6. Germline-derived CDR1 and CDR2 are MDHEN and SYDVKM. This CDR3 is 16 amino acids long. Authors' data handling: Reference gene primer amplification yielded estimated nucleated cell counts. Profiled with immunoSEQ multiplex PCR; TCRdb holds only in-frame clones, not every one. V and J calls plus clone size are reproduced from that table; the DNA served to infer D and trimming. The table includes 300,000 to 450,000 clones, around 86% detected once. The chain recombines TRBV28 with TRBJ1-5; TRBD1 agrees at 7 bases. The specimen was peripheral blood. The clonotype originates from a human donor in a cohort sampled during active COVID-19. The CDR3 DNA reads TGTGCCAGCAGTTTTCTCGGGACAGTGAGCAATCAGCCCCAGCATTTT. Amino acid sequence: CASSFLGTVSNQPQHF.